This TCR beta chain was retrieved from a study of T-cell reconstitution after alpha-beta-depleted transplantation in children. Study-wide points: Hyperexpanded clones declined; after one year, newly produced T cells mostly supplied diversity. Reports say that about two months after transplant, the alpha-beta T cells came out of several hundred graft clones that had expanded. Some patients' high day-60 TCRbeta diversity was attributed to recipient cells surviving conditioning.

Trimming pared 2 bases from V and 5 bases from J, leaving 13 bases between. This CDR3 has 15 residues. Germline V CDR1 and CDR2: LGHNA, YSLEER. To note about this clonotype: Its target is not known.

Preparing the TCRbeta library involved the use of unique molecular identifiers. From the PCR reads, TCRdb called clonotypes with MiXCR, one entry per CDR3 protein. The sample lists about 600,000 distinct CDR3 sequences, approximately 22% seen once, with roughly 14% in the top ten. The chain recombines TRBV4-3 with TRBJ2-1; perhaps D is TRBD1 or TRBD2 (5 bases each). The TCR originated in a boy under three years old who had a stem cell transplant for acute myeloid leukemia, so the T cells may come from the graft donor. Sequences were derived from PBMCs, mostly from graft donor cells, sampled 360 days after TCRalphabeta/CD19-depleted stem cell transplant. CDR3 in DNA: TGCGCCAGCAGCCAATCCGGGACGGCGGACAATGAGCAGTTCTTC. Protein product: CASSQSGTADNEQFF.